Listed below are T cell receptor beta chains from one sample, sequenced in a study of shared clonotypes between healthy human individuals. The assay was immunoSEQ multiplex PCR, and TCRdb's table has in-frame clones only and misses some. Of fewer than 1 million clones in the sample, 96% were seen once. Sequencing used naive CD8+ T cells sorted from blood. The receptors were gathered from a man aged 25-40 years in good health. The CDR3 runs from the conserved cysteine through the conserved F or W. A D gene is named only where the DNA matches it firmly. The size field is filled for only some rows; it gives once, few, many or a size class.

-	-	TRBV4-1	16	TRBJ2-5	TGCGCCAGCTCCGAAGAGGTAGCGAGTTCCCTACAGACCCAGTACTTC	CASSEEVASSLQTQYF
TRBD1	-	TRBV28	16	TRBJ1-3	TGTGCCAGCAGGCTTGACAGGGGTGTGTCTGGAAACACCATATATTTT	CASRLDRGVSGNTIYF
-	-	TRBV10-1	12	TRBJ2-2	TGCGCCAGCAGTGAGGTCACCGGGGAGCTGTTTTTT	CASSEVTGELFF
TRBD1	-	TRBV7-2	16	TRBJ2-7	TGTGCCAGCAGCCCGCGGACAGGGGGCAAGGACTACGAGCAGTACTTC	CASSPRTGGKDYEQYF
TRBD2	-	TRBV4-3	15	TRBJ2-3	TGCGCCAGCAGCCGTCAGACTAGCTCCACAGATACGCAGTATTTT	CASSRQTSSTDTQYF
TRBD1	-	TRBV5-6	15	TRBJ2-3	TGTGCCAGCAGCCTGACAGGGTTTGCGACAGATACGCAGTATTTT	CASSLTGFATDTQYF
-	-	TRBV11-2	14	TRBJ2-5	TGTGCCAGCAGCCCGTGGGGGGGGCGTGAGACCCAGTACTTC	CASSPWGGRETQYF
-	-	TRBV30	14	TRBJ1-1	TGTGCCTGGAATCCCATCCTCTCCAGAACTGAAGCTTTCTTT	CAWNPILSRTEAFF
TRBD1	-	TRBV28	14	TRBJ2-3	TGTGCCAGCAGTTTGGACAGGGGGATTGATACGCAGTATTTT	CASSLDRGIDTQYF
-	-	TRBV19	16	TRBJ2-7	TGTGCCAGTAGTTCCCTACCGGGAGAAGCGAACCCCGAGCAGTACTTC	CASSSLPGEANPEQYF
-	-	TRBV27	14	TRBJ2-2	TGTGCCAGCAGTGTACTCGCGAACACCGGGGAGCTGTTTTTT	CASSVLANTGELFF
-	-	TRBV6-4	14	TRBJ1-1	TGTGCCAGCAGTGTGGACCCCGACCACACTGAAGCTTTCTTT	CASSVDPDHTEAFF
-	few	TRBV6-1	12	TRBJ1-1	TGTGCCAGCAGGGTACTGAACACTGAAGCTTTCTTT	CASRVLNTEAFF
TRBD1	-	TRBV7-9	13	TRBJ2-7	TGTGCCAGCAGCTTAAGGACAGGGGAAGAGCAGTACTTC	CASSLRTGEEQYF
TRBD2	-	TRBV15	14	TRBJ2-3	TGTGCCACCAGTGGCGGGAGGATCACAGATACGCAGTATTTT	CATSGGRITDTQYF
TRBD2	-	TRBV7-9	16	TRBJ2-7	TGTGCCAGCAGCCCTCCAGGCGGGAGTGTCGGATCCGAGCAGTACTTC	CASSPPGGSVGSEQYF
TRBD2	-	TRBV5-4	15	TRBJ2-7	TGTGCCAGCAGCTTGACTAGCGGGAGCCCCCACGAGCAGTACTTC	CASSLTSGSPHEQYF
TRBD1	once	TRBV15	14	TRBJ2-7	TGTGCCACCAGCAGAGATACAGGGGACTACGAGCAGTACTTC	CATSRDTGDYEQYF
TRBD1	-	TRBV30	14	TRBJ1-1	TGTGCCTGGAGTACCGGGACAGGGAGCACTGAAGCTTTCTTT	CAWSTGTGSTEAFF
-	-	TRBV21-1	15	TRBJ2-7	TGTGCCAGCCCTTTTAGGGGCAAGAGCTCCTACGAGCAGTACTTC	CASPFRGKSSYEQYF